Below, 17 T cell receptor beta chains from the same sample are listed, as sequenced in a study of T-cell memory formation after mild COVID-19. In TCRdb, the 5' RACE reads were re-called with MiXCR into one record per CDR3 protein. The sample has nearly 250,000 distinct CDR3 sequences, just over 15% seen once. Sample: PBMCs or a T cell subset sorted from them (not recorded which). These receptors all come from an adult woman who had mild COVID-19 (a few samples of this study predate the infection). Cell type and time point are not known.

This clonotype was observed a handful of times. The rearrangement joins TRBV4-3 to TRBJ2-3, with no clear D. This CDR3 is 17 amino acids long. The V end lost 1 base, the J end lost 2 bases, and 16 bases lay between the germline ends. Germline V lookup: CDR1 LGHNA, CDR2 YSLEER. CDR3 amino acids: CASSQGFLPEYTDTQYF. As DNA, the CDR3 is TGCGCCAGCAGCCAAGGCTTTCTTCCCGAATACACAGATACGCAGTATTTT.

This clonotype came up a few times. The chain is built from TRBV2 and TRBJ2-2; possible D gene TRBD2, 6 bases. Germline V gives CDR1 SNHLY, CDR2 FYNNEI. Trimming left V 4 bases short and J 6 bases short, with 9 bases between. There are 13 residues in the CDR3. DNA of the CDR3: TGTGCCAGCAGTGTGAGGAGGGCCGGGGAGCTGTTTTTT. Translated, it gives CASSVRRAGELFF. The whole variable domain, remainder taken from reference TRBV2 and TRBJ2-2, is EPEVTQTPSHQVTQMGQEVILRCVPISNHLYFYWYRQILGQKVEFLVSFYNNEISEKSEIFDDQFSVERPDGSNFTLKIRSTKLEDSAMYFCASSVRRAGELFFGEGSRLTVL.

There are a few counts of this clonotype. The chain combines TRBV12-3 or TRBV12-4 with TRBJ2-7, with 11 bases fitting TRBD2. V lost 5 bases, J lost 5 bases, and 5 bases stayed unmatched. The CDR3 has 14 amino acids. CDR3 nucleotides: TGTGCCAGCAGTGGGACTAGCGGATCTGACGAGCAGTACTTC. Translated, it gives CASSGTSGSDEQYF.

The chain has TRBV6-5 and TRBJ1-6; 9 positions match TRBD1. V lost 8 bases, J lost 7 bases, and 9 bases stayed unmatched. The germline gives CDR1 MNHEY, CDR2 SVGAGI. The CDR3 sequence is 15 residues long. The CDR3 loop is CASAAQGTGNSPLHF. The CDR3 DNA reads TGTGCCAGCGCCGCTCAAGGGACAGGGAATTCACCCCTCCACTTT.

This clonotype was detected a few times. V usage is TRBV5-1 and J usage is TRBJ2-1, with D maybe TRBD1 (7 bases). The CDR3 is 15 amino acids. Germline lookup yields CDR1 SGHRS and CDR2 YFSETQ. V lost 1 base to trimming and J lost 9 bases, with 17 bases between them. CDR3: CASSLRETGISEQFF. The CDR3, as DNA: TGCGCCAGCAGCTTGCGGGAGACAGGGATCAGTGAGCAGTTCTTC.

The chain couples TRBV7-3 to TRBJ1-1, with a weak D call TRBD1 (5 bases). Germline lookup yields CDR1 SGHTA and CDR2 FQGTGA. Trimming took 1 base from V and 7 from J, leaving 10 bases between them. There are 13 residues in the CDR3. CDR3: CASSLRGGGEAFF. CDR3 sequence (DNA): TGTGCCAGCAGCTTAAGGGGCGGGGGTGAAGCTTTCTTT.

The CDR3 spells CASSFIQGRQPQHF. The CDR3 DNA sequence: TGTGCCAGCAGCTTCATTCAGGGTCGTCAGCCCCAGCATTTT. The V call is TRBV7-2, the J call TRBJ1-5; the D gene is possibly TRBD1 (5 bases). Germline V gives CDR1 SGHTA, CDR2 FQGNSA. V dropped 3 bases and J dropped 6 bases, with 12 bases sitting between them. This CDR3 is built from 14 residues. Full variable domain (missing parts from reference TRBV7-2 and TRBJ1-5): GAGVSQSPSNKVTEKGKDVELRCDPISGHTALYWYRQSLGQGLEFLIYFQGNSAPDKSGLPSDRFSAERTGGSVSTLTIQRTQQEDSAVYLCASSFIQGRQPQHFGDGTRLSIL.

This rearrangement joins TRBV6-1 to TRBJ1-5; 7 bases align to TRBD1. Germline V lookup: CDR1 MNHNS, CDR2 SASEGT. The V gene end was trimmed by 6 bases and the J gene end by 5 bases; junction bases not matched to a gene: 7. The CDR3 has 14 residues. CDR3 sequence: CASRKGAGDQPQHF. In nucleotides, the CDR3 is TGTGCCAGCAGGAAGGGGGCAGGGGATCAGCCCCAGCATTTT.

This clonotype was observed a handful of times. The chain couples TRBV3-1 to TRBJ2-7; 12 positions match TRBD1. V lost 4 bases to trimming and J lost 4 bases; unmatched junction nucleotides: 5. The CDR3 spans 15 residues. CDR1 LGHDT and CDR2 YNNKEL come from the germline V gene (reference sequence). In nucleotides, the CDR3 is TGTGCCAGCAGCCCTGGGACAGGGGGCGTGTACGAGCAGTACTTC. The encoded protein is CASSPGTGGVYEQYF.

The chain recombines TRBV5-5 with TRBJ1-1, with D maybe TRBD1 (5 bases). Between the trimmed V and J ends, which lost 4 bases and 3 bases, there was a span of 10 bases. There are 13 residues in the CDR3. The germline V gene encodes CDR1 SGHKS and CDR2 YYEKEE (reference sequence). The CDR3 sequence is CASSPDSDTEAFF. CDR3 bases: TGTGCCAGCAGCCCCGACAGTGACACTGAAGCTTTCTTT.

This CDR3 reads CSATGAGHYGYTF. Here the CDR3 DNA reads TGCAGTGCTACCGGAGCAGGACACTATGGCTACACCTTC. The chain has TRBV20-1 and TRBJ1-2; D unresolved. The CDR3 is made up of 13 amino acids. Trimming removed 4 bases at V and 3 bases at J, with 12 bases between. The germline V gene encodes CDR1 DFQATT and CDR2 SNEGSKA (reference sequence).

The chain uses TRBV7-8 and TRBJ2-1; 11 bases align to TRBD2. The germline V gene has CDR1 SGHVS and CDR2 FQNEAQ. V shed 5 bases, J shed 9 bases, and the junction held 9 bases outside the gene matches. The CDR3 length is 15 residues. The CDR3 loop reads CASSPRTSGLVEQFF. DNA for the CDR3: TGTGCCAGCAGCCCTCGGACTAGCGGGCTTGTTGAGCAGTTCTTC.

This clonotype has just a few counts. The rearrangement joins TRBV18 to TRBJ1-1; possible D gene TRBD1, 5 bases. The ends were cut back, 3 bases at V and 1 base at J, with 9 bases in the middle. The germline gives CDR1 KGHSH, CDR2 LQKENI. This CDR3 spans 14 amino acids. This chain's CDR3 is CASSPSGTNTEAFF. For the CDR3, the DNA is TGTGCCAGCTCACCCTCAGGGACGAACACTGAAGCTTTCTTT.

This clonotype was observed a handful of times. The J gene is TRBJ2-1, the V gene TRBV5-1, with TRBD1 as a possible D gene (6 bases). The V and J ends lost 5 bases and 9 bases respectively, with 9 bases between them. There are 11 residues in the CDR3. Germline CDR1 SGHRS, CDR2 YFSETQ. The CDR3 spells CASRTDSEQFF. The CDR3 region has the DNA TGCGCCAGCAGAACGGACAGTGAGCAGTTCTTC.

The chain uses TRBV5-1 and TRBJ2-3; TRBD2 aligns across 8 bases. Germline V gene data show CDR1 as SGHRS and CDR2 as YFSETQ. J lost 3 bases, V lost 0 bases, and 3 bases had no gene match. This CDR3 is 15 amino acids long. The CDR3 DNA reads TGCGCCAGCAGCTTGGATAGCGGGGTGACAGATACGCAGTATTTT. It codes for CASSLDSGVTDTQYF.

CDR3 protein: CASSPNGQGASETQYF. CDR3 sequence (DNA): TGTGCCAGCAGCCCGAACGGACAGGGTGCTAGCGAGACCCAGTACTTC. The V gene is TRBV3-1, the J gene TRBJ2-5, with 8 bases identical to TRBD1. The CDR3 runs to 16 residues. Germline V CDR1 and CDR2: LGHDT, YNNKEL (reference sequence). The V segment lost 4 bases and the J segment 5 bases; nucleotides outside the gene matches: 12.

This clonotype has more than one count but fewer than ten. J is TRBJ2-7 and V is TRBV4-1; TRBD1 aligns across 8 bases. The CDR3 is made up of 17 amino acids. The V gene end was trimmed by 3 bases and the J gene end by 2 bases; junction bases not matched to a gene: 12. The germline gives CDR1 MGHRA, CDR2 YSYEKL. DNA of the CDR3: TGCGCCAGCAGCCAGGAAAGACAGGGGTCGAAAGCCTACGAGCAGTACTTC. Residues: CASSQERQGSKAYEQYF.